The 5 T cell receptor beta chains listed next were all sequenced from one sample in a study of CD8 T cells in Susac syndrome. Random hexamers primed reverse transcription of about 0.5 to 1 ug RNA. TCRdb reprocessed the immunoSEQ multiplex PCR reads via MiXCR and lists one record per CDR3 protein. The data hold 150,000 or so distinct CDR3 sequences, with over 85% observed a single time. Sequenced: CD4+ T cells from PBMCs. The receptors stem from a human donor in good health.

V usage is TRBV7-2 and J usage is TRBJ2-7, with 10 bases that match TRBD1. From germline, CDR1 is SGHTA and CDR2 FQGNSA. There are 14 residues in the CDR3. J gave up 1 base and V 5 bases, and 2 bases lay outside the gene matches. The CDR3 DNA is TGTGCCAGCAGCGCGGGACAGGGGTCCTACGAGCAGTACTTC. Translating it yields CASSAGQGSYEQYF.

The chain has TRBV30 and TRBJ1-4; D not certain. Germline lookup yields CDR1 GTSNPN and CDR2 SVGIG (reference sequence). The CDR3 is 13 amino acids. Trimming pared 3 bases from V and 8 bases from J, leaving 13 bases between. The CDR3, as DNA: TGTGCCTGGAGACCGCAGCTGGTGGAAAAACTGTTTTTT. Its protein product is CAWRPQLVEKLFF.

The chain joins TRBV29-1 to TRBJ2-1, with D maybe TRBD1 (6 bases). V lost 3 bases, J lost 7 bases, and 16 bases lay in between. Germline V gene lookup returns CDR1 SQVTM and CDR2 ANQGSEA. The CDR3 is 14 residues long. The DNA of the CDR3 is TGCAGCGTTGATCGGTTGGGGCAGGGGAATGAGCAGTTCTTC. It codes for CSVDRLGQGNEQFF.

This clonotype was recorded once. The CDR3 region is CASSLLNRGYEQYF. In DNA, the CDR3 is TGTGCCAGCAGCCTCTTGAACAGGGGCTACGAGCAGTACTTC. The chain links TRBV3-1 to TRBJ2-7; the match to TRBD1 covers 7 bases. Germline V gene sequence: CDR1 LGHDT, CDR2 YNNKEL (reference sequence). The V segment lost 4 bases and the J segment 3 bases; nucleotides outside the gene matches: 6. The CDR3 loop spans 14 amino acids.

The CDR3 coding sequence is TGCAGTGCTCCTCGGACCTCGGGGGGAGAGACCCAGTACTTC. Its translation is CSAPRTSGGETQYF. The chain joins TRBV20-1 to TRBJ2-5, with 7 bases fitting TRBD2. The CDR3 spans 14 residues. V shed 5 bases and J 4 bases; nucleotides not matched to a gene: 10. CDR1 is DFQATT, CDR2 SNEGSKA, per germline (reference sequence).